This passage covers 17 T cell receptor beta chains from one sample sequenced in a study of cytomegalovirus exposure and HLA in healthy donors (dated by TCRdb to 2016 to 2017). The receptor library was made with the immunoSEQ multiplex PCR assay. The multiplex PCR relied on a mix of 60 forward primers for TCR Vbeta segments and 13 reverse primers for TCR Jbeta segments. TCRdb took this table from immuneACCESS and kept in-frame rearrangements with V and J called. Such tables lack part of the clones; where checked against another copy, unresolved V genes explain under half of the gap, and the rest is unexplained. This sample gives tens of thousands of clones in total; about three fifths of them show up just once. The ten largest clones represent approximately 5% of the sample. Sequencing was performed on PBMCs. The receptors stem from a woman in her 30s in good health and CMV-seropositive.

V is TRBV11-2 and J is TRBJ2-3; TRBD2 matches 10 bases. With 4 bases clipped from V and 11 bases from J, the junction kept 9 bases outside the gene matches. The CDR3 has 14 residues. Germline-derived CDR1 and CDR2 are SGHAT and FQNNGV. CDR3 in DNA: TGTGCCAGCAGCTCCCCCAGCGGGGGGGCCTGGCAGTATTTT. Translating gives CASSSPSGGAWQYF. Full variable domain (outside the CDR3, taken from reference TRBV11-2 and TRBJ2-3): EAGVAQSPRYKIIEKRQSVAFWCNPISGHATLYWYQQILGQGPKLLIQFQNNGVVDDSQLPKDRFSAERLKGVDSTLKIQPAKLEDSAVYLCASSSPSGGAWQYFGPGTRLTVL.

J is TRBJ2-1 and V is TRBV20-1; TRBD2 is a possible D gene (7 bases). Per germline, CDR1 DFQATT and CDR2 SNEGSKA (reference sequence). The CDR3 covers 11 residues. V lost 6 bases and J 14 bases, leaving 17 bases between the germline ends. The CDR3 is CSAHGGRGKFF. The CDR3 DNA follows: TGCAGTGCCCACGGGGGGCGGGGGAAGTTCTTC.

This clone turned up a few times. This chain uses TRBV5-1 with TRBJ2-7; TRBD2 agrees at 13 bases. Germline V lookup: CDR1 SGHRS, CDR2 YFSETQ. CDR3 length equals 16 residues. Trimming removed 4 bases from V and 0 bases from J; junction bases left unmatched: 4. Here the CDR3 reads CASSLTSGGSSYEQYF. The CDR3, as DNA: TGCGCCAGCAGCCTGACTAGCGGGGGGTCCTCCTACGAGCAGTACTTC.

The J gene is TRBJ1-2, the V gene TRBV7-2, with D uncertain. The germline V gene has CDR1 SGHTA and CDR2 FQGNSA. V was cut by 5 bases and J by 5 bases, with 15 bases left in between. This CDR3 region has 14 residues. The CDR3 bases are TGTGCCAGCAGCGTTCCTCCCGGGGTTTATGGCTACACCTTC. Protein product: CASSVPPGVYGYTF.

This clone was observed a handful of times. CDR3 amino acids: CASSGSILDSGQPQHF. CDR3 sequence (DNA): TGTGCCAGCAGTGGGTCCATTCTCGACTCGGGGCAGCCCCAGCATTTT. The genes are TRBV25-1 and TRBJ1-5, with D hard to call. There are 16 residues in the CDR3. With 4 bases removed from V and 7 bases from J, the gap between germline ends came to 20 bases. Germline CDR1 and CDR2: MGHDK and SYGVNS.

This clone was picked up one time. The CDR3 DNA reads TGTGCCAGCAGATCGGGGGGGGTGGGGGAGACCCAGTACTTC. It codes for CASRSGGVGETQYF. The rearrangement links TRBV5-4 to TRBJ2-5, with 8 bases aligning to TRBD2. Germline V gene sequence: CDR1 SGHNT, CDR2 YYREEE (reference sequence). This CDR3 spans 14 amino acids. With V trimmed by 5 bases and J by 5 bases, 8 bases remained unmatched.

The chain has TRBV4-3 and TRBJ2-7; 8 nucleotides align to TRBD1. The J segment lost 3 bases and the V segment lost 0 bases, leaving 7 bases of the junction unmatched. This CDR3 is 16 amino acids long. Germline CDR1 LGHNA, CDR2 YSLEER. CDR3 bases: TGCGCCAGCAGCCAAGAGTACGGACAGGGCATCTACGAGCAGTACTTC. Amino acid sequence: CASSQEYGQGIYEQYF.

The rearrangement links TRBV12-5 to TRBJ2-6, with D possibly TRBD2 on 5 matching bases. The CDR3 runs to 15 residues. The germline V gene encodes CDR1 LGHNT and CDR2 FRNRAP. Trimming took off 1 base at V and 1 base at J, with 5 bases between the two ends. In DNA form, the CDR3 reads TGTGCTAGTGGTTTGGGGGAGTCTGGGGCCAACGTCCTGACTTTC. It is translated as CASGLGESGANVLTF.

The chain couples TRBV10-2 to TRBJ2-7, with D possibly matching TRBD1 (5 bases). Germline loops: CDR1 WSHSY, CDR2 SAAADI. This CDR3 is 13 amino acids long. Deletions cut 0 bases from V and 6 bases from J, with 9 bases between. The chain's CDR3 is CASSESEQAEQYF. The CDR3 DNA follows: TGCGCCAGCAGTGAGTCGGAACAGGCCGAGCAGTACTTC.

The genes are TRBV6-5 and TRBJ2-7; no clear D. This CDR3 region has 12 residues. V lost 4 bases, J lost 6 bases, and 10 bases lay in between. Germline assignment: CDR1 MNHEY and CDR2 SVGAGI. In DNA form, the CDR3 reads TGTGCCAGCAGTTTCGCGAATAGCGAGCAGTACTTC. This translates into CASSFANSEQYF.

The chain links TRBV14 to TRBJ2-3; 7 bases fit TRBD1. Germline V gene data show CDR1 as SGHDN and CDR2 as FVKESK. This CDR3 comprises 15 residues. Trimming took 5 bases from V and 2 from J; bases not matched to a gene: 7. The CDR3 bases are TGTGCCAGCAGCGTCCGTGGGACAGCCACAGATACGCAGTATTTT. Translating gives CASSVRGTATDTQYF. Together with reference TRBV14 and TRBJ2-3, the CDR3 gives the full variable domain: EAGVTQFPSHSVIEKGQTVTLRCDPISGHDNLYWYRRVMGKEIKFLLHFVKESKQDESGMPNNRFLAERTGGTYSTLKVQPAELEDSGVYFCASSVRGTATDTQYFGPGTRLTVL.

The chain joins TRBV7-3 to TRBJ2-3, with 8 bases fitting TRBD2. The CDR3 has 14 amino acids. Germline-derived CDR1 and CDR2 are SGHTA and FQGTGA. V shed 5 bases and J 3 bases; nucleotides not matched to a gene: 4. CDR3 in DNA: TGTGCCAGCAGCACGTCGGGGGGGACAGATACGCAGTATTTT. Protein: CASSTSGGTDTQYF.

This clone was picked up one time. CDR3 sequence: CASSQELAGGRGTQYF. CDR3 in DNA: TGCGCCAGCAGCCAAGAGCTAGCGGGGGGGAGGGGTACGCAGTATTTT. J is TRBJ2-3 and V is TRBV4-1; 12 bases map to TRBD2. The ends lost 0 bases at V and 8 bases at J; junction bases unmatched: 6. Germline assignment: CDR1 MGHRA and CDR2 YSYEKL. CDR3 length equals 16 residues.

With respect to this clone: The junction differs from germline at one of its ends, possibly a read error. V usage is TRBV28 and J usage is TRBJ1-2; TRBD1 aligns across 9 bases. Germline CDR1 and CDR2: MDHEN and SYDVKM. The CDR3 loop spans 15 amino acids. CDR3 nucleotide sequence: TGTGCCAGCAGTTTCCTTGGGACAGGGAACTATGGCTACCCCTTC. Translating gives CASSFLGTGNYGYPF.

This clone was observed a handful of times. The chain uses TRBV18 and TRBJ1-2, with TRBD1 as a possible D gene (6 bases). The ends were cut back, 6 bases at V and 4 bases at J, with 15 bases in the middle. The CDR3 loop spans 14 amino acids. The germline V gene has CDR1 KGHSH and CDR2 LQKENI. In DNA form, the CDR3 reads TGTGCCAGCTCGGGGCAGGGGCCTTCCTATGGCTACACCTTC. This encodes CASSGQGPSYGYTF.

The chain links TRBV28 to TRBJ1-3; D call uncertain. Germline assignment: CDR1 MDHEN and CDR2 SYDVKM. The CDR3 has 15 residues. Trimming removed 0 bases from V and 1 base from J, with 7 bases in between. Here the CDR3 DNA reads TGTGCCAGCAGTTTATGGTCGGGGTCTGGAAACACCATATATTTT. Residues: CASSLWSGSGNTIYF.

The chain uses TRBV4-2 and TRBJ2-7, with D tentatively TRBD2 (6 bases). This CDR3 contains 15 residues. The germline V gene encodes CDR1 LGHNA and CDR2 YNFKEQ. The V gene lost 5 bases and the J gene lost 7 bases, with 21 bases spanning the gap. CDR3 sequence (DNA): TGTGCCAGCAGCGAAGGTCGACTAGACTTGGGGGAGCAGTACTTC. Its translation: CASSEGRLDLGEQYF.